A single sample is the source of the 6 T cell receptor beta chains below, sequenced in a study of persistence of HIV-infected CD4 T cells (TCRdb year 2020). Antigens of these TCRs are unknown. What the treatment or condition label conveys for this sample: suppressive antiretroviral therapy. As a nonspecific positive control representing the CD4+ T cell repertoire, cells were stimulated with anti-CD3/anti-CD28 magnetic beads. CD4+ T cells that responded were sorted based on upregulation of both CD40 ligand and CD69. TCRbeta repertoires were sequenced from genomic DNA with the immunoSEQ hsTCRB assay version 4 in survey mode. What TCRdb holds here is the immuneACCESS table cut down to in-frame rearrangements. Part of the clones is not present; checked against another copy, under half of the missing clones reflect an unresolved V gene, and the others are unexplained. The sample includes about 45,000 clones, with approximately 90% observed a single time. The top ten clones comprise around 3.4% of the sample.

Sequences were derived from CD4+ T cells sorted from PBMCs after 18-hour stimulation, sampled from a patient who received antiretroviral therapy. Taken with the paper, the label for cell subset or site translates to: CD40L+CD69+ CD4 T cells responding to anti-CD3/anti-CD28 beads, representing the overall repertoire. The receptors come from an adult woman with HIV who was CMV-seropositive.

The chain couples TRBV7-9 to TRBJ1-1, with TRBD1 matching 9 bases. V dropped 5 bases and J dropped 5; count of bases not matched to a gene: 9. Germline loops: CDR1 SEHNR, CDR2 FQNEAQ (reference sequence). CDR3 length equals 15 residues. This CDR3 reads CASSPPGTGMTEAFF. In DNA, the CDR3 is TGTGCCAGCAGCCCTCCGGGGACAGGGATGACTGAAGCTTTCTTT.

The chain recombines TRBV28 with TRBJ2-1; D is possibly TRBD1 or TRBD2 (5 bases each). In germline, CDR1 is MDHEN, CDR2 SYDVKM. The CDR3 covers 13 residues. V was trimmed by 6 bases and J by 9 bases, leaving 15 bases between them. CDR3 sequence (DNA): TGTGCCAGCAGGTCCGTCGGGGCCGGTGAGCAGTTCTTC. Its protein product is CASRSVGAGEQFF.

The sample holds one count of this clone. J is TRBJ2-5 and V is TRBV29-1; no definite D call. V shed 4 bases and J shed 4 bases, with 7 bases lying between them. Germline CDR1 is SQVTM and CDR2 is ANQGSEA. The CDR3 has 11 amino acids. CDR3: CSVGRSETQYF. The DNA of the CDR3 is TGCAGCGTTGGACGGTCAGAGACCCAGTACTTC.

CDR3 sequence reads: CASSGRGGLDGYTF. Here the CDR3 DNA reads TGTGCCAGCAGCGGTCGGGGAGGGCTTGACGGCTACACCTTC. The chain is built from TRBV7-2 and TRBJ1-2; D uncertain. Trimming pared 5 bases from V and 8 bases from J, leaving 18 bases between. Germline V gene data show CDR1 as SGHTA and CDR2 as FQGNSA. This CDR3 is 14 amino acids long.

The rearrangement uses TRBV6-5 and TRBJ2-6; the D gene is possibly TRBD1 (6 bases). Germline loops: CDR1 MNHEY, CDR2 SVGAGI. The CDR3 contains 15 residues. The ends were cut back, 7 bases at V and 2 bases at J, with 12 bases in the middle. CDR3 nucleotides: TGTGCCAGCAATCAGGACAGTCCTGGGGCCAACGTCCTGACTTTC. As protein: CASNQDSPGANVLTF.

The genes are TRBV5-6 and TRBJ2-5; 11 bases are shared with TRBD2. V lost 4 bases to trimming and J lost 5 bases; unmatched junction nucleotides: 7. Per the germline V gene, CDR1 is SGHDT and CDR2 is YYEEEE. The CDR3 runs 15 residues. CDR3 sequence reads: CASSKTSGGAETQYF. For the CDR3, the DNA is TGTGCCAGCAGCAAAACTAGCGGGGGAGCCGAGACCCAGTACTTC. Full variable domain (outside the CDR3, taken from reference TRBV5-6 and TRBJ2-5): DAGVTQSPTHLIKTRGQQVTLRCSPKSGHDTVSWYQQALGQGPQFIFQYYEEEERQRGNFPDRFSGHQFPNYSSELNVNALLLGDSALYLCASSKTSGGAETQYFGPGTRLLVL.